One and the same sample provided the 27 T cell receptor beta chains below, sequenced in a study of CD8+CD57+ T cells in acquired aplastic anemia. According to the study, genomic DNA was the template for TCR beta VDJ and CDR3 profiling. Using its own MiXCR run on the reads, TCRdb lists one record per CDR3 protein. The sample carries 190,000 or so distinct CDR3 sequences, around 48% recorded once. Sequenced patients had shown CD8+CD57+ cell expansion by flow cytometry. Sequencing input: sorted CD4+, CD8+, or CD8+CD57+ T cells (not recorded which) from PBMCs. The receptors were sampled from a human donor with aplastic anemia.

Comments on this clonotype: A much larger clone lies one base from this, so it may be a read error. The chain combines TRBV4-2 with TRBJ2-3; TRBD2 might be the D (5 bases). Looked up from germline, CDR1 is LGHNA and CDR2 is YNFKEQ. The CDR3 consists of 14 residues. Here the CDR3 reads CAGSQDGVTDTQYF. CDR3 sequence (DNA): TGTGCCGGCAGCCAAGACGGGGTCACAGATACGCAGTATTTT.

The chain joins TRBV10-2 to TRBJ1-1, with D perhaps TRBD1 (6 bases). The CDR3 is 17 residues long. The V gene lost 4 bases and the J gene lost 4 bases, with 22 bases spanning the gap. Germline V gene lookup returns CDR1 WSHSY and CDR2 SAAADI. CDR3 sequence reads: CASSGRGGFGMSTEAFF. CDR3 bases: TGCGCCAGCAGTGGGAGGGGGGGGTTCGGCATGAGCACTGAAGCTTTCTTT.

The J gene is TRBJ2-1, the V gene TRBV27; no firm D call. The V end lost 5 bases, the J end lost 2 bases, and 13 bases lay between the germline ends. Looked up from germline, CDR1 is MNHEY and CDR2 is SMNVEV (reference sequence). This CDR3 region has 15 residues. CDR3 in DNA: TGTGCCAGCAGTAGAATCCCCCATCCCTACAATGAGCAGTTCTTC. Residues: CASSRIPHPYNEQFF.

The chain carries TRBV29-1 and TRBJ2-5, with TRBD2 matching over 9 bases. V dropped 6 bases and J dropped 5; count of bases not matched to a gene: 13. CDR1 is SQVTM and CDR2 is ANQGSEA in the germline V gene. There are 15 residues in the CDR3. CDR3 region: CSVGVRGGRIETQYF. CDR3 bases: TGCAGCGTGGGGGTGCGGGGGGGCAGGATTGAGACCCAGTACTTC.

A few counts support this clonotype. V is TRBV7-9 and J is TRBJ2-7, with a possible D match to TRBD2 (5 bases). The CDR3 totals 12 residues. The V gene's germline CDR1 is SEHNR and CDR2 FQNEAQ (reference sequence). V gave up 7 bases and J gave up 2 bases, with 9 bases separating them. This CDR3 reads CASTIGAYEQYF. The CDR3 DNA follows: TGTGCCAGCACCATCGGGGCCTACGAGCAGTACTTC.

The V call is TRBV10-2, the J call TRBJ1-1, with D hard to call. CDR3 length: 12 residues. Germline V gene lookup returns CDR1 WSHSY and CDR2 SAAADI. Trimming shortened V by 6 bases and J by 1 base, and 6 bases separated the two germline ends. The CDR3 DNA sequence: TGCGCCAGCAGACAGACGAACACTGAAGCTTTCTTT. Its translation is CASRQTNTEAFF.

There are many counts of this clonotype. The chain uses TRBV24-1 and TRBJ2-1; 8 nucleotides match TRBD2. Germline V gene data show CDR1 as KGHDR and CDR2 as SFDVKD. With V trimmed by 1 base and J by 7 bases, 5 bases remained unmatched. This CDR3 spans 15 amino acids. The CDR3 DNA follows: TGTGCCACCAGTGATTTTACGGGAGGGCGAAATGAGCAGTTCTTC. Protein: CATSDFTGGRNEQFF.

Details on this clonotype: This may come from a read error, since a much larger clone is one base off. This chain uses TRBV7-9 with TRBJ1-1; a weak D match, TRBD1 (6 bases). In germline, CDR1 is SEHNR, CDR2 FQNEAQ (reference sequence). This CDR3 is 13 amino acids long. V lost 4 bases and J lost 5, with 11 bases in between. CDR3 bases: TGTGCCAGCAGCTGGGGGGGGCAGACTGAAGCTTTCTTT. The encoded protein is CASSWGGQTEAFF. Based on the CDR3 plus reference TRBV7-9 and TRBJ1-1, the full variable domain is DTGVSQNPRHKITKRGQNVTFRCDPISEHNRLYWYRQTLGQGPEFLTYFQNEAQLEKSRLLSDRFSAERPKGSFSTLEIQRTEQGDSAMYLCASSWGGQTEAFFGQGTRLTVV.

The rearrangement links TRBV19 to TRBJ2-2, with 7 bases lining up with TRBD2. V dropped 5 bases and J dropped 13; count of bases not matched to a gene: 4. Per the germline V gene, CDR1 is LNHDA and CDR2 is SQIVND (reference sequence). This CDR3 is built from 11 residues. The CDR3 is CASSGGGTLFF. The DNA for the CDR3 is TGTGCCAGTAGTGGGGGAGGGACGCTGTTTTTT.

The chain joins TRBV24-1 to TRBJ2-3; D ambiguous. CDR3 length: 12 residues. Trimming left V 9 bases short and J 0 bases short, with 6 bases between. Germline values: CDR1 KGHDR, CDR2 SFDVKD. In DNA form, the CDR3 reads TGTGCCACCGCAGGAAGCACAGATACGCAGTATTTT. Translating gives CATAGSTDTQYF.

In the case of this clonotype: The germline gene is not matched at one end of the junction; a read error may be the cause. The chain joins TRBV7-9 to TRBJ2-2, with no clear D. The CDR3 totals 10 residues. From germline, CDR1 is SEHNR and CDR2 FQNEAQ (reference sequence). The CDR3 coding sequence is TGTGCCAGCAGTTTAGGGGAGCTGTTTTTT. This encodes CASSLGELFF.

This clonotype is medium-sized by share. The chain carries TRBV7-2 and TRBJ2-5; D uncertain. This CDR3 is built from 12 residues. Trimming removed 5 bases from V and 5 bases from J, with 9 bases in between. In germline, CDR1 is SGHTA, CDR2 FQGNSA. CDR3 loop: CASSPSWETQYF. CDR3 nucleotides: TGTGCCAGCAGCCCGAGTTGGGAGACCCAGTACTTC.

There are many counts of this clonotype. The chain uses TRBV4-1 and TRBJ2-5; possibly TRBD1 for D (5 bases). From germline, CDR1 is MGHRA and CDR2 YSYEKL. Trimming pared 1 base from V and 4 bases from J, leaving 13 bases between. The CDR3 contains 15 residues. Written as DNA, the CDR3 is TGCGCCAGCAGCCAAGGTGCAGGGCTGGGAGAGACCCAGTACTTC. It translates to CASSQGAGLGETQYF.

This clonotype was seen ten or more times. The J gene is TRBJ1-3, the V gene TRBV6-2 or TRBV6-3; D is uncertain. Between the trimmed V and J ends, which lost 6 bases and 0 bases, there was a span of 9 bases. Germline V gene sequence: CDR1 MNHEY, CDR2 SVGEGT. The CDR3 is 14 amino acids. CDR3 residues: CASRPGSSGNTIYF. For the CDR3, the DNA is TGTGCCAGCAGACCGGGGAGCTCTGGAAACACCATATATTTT.

Turning to this clonotype: This may be a read error, as it is one base from a much larger clone. The rearrangement joins TRBV7-7 to TRBJ2-5; 12 bases match TRBD2. Germline V gene sequence: CDR1 SSHAT, CDR2 FNYEAQ (reference sequence). The length of the CDR3 is 16 residues. The CDR3 nucleotides are TGTGCTGGCAGCGGGCGTCTAGCGGGGGGGCCGAAGACCCAGTACTTC. It codes for CAGSGRLAGGPKTQYF. The variable domain in full, with the rest retrieved from reference TRBV7-7 and TRBJ2-5, is GAGVSQSPRYKVTKRGQDVTLRCDPISSHATLYWYQQALGQGPEFLTYFNYEAQPDKSGLPSDRFSAERPEGSISTLTIQRTEQRDSAMYRCAGSGRLAGGPKTQYFGPGTRLLVL.

This clonotype was counted ten times or more. The rearrangement joins TRBV25-1 to TRBJ1-1; 10 bases are a match to TRBD1. The germline gives CDR1 MGHDK, CDR2 SYGVNS. This CDR3 contains 17 residues. Unmatched junction bases numbered 8, after V lost 0 bases and J lost 4 bases. CDR3 in amino acids: CASSEYGEGDRGTEAFF. CDR3 nucleotides: TGTGCCAGCAGTGAATATGGGGAGGGGGACAGGGGCACTGAAGCTTTCTTT.

The chain couples TRBV11-2 to TRBJ2-3; TRBD1 is a possible D gene (5 bases). CDR1 and CDR2 from the germline V gene are SGHAT and FQNNGV. This CDR3 has 15 amino acids. Trimming left V 0 bases short and J 6 bases short, with 13 bases between. The CDR3 bases are TGTGCCAGCAGCTTAGATGGTTCCAAGGGGGATACGCAGTATTTT. The encoded protein is CASSLDGSKGDTQYF.

The V gene is TRBV20-1, the J gene TRBJ1-2; maybe TRBD1 (5 bases). The germline V gene encodes CDR1 DFQATT and CDR2 SNEGSKA (reference sequence). The CDR3 totals 13 residues. The CDR3 nucleotides are TGCAGGGGTCTGGCCGACAGAAACTATGGCTACACCTTC. It specifies CRGLADRNYGYTF.

The chain uses TRBV15 and TRBJ2-2; 7 positions match TRBD2. Germline V CDR1 and CDR2: LNHNV, YYDKDF (reference sequence). This CDR3 has 17 residues. V gave up 3 bases and J gave up 1 base; unmatched junction bases: 8. CDR3 DNA sequence: TGTGCCACCAGCAGGGAAGAGCGGGATAGGAACACCGGGGAGCTGTTTTTT. Translated, it gives CATSREERDRNTGELFF.

Many counts were recorded for this clonotype. The genes are TRBV18 and TRBJ1-1; D perhaps matches TRBD1 (5 bases). The germline V gene encodes CDR1 KGHSH and CDR2 LQKENI. The CDR3 extends over 12 amino acids. V lost 8 bases and J lost 1, with 8 bases in between. CDR3 protein: CASETANTEAFF. CDR3 sequence (DNA): TGTGCCAGCGAGACAGCGAACACTGAAGCTTTCTTT.

This clonotype has a handful of counts. V is TRBV7-2 and J is TRBJ2-7; TRBD2 matches 13 bases. V was pared by 0 bases and J by 3 bases, with 8 bases of the junction left unmatched. Germline loops: CDR1 SGHTA, CDR2 FQGNSA. The CDR3 is 18 residues long. CDR3 sequence (DNA): TGTGCCAGCAGCTTAGCCCTCGGGACTAGCGGGGCCAGCTACGAGCAGTACTTC. Its translation is CASSLALGTSGASYEQYF.

In this sample, this clonotype turned up many times. The chain combines TRBV24-1 with TRBJ2-3; tentative D call: TRBD2 (6 bases). The germline V and J ends were trimmed by 3 bases and 8 bases, with 14 bases remaining between them. CDR1 is KGHDR and CDR2 is SFDVKD in the germline V gene. This CDR3 contains 14 residues. The CDR3 is CATSDPILGGTQYF. CDR3 DNA: TGTGCCACCAGTGATCCCATCCTGGGGGGTACGCAGTATTTT.

The sample holds one count of this clonotype. This chain uses TRBV7-9 with TRBJ1-1; D remains unclear. CDR1 SEHNR and CDR2 FQNEAQ come from the germline V gene (reference sequence). This CDR3 is 12 amino acids long. The V end lost 5 bases, the J end lost 5 bases, and 9 bases lay between the germline ends. Written as DNA, the CDR3 is TGTGCCAGCAGCCCCCCCTGGACTGAAGCTTTCTTT. This codes for CASSPPWTEAFF.

Worth noting for this clonotype: A much larger clone lies one base from this, so it may be a read error. The genes are TRBV12-5 and TRBJ2-2; tentatively, D is TRBD1 or TRBD2 (5 bases each). CDR3 size: 13 residues. Germline CDR1 and CDR2: LGHNT and FRNRAP. In nucleotides, the CDR3 is TGTGCTAGTGGTTCCTTAGGTTCCGGGGACCTGTTTTTT. Its protein is CASGSLGSGDLFF. Filled out from reference TRBV12-5 and TRBJ2-2, the complete variable domain reads DARVTQTPRHKVTEMGQEVTMRCQPILGHNTVFWYRQTMMQGLELLAYFRNRAPLDDSGMPKDRFSAEMPDATLATLKIQPSEPRDSAVYFCASGSLGSGDLFFGEGSRLTVL.

The gene calls are TRBV18 and TRBJ2-5; 12 nucleotides match TRBD2. The CDR3 contains 15 residues. J was trimmed by 4 bases and V by 3 bases; bases with no gene match: 3. The germline CDR1 and CDR2 sequences are KGHSH and LQKENI. The CDR3 reads CASSPTSGRGETQYF. The CDR3 nucleotides read TGTGCCAGCTCACCGACTAGCGGGAGAGGAGAGACCCAGTACTTC. The full variable domain, its missing parts supplied by reference TRBV18 and TRBJ2-5, is NAGVMQNPRHLVRRRGQEARLRCSPMKGHSHVYWYRQLPEEGLKFMVYLQKENIIDESGMPKERFSAEFPKEGPSILRIQQVVRGDSAAYFCASSPTSGRGETQYFGPGTRLLVL.

With respect to this clonotype: One base away lies a much larger clone, so this may be a sequencing read error. The rearrangement links TRBV27 to TRBJ1-6, with D unresolved. The CDR3 loop spans 12 amino acids. V gave up 5 bases and J gave up 14 bases, with 13 bases separating them. Germline lookup yields CDR1 MNHEY and CDR2 SMNVEV (reference sequence). The CDR3 here is CASSPRRASLHF. CDR3 DNA sequence: TGTGCCAGCAGTCCCCGGAGGGCCTCCCTCCACTTT.

Note on this clonotype: A much larger clone differs from this one at a single base, so this may be a read error. The conserved phenylalanine or tryptophan normally closing the CDR3 is absent here, so this likely arose from a read error. This chain uses TRBV3-1 with TRBJ2-5; possible D gene TRBD1, 6 bases. CDR1 LGHDT and CDR2 YNNKEL come from the germline V gene (reference sequence). CDR3 length: 14 residues. The CDR3 protein is CASSPDRSQGTQYL. CDR3 DNA sequence: TGTGCCAGCAGCCCGGACAGATCTCAAGGGACCCAGTACCTC.